This passage covers 15 T cell receptor beta chains from one sample sequenced in a study of Graves' ophthalmopathy and Graves' hyperthyroidism. TCR beta CDR3 regions were amplified from RNA transcripts. After a first-round RT-PCR with HTBI primers, a second-round multiplex PCR was run. TCRdb passed the multiplex PCR reads through MiXCR, listing each CDR3 protein once. The table has hundreds of thousands of distinct CDR3 sequences, about 40% seen once. Specimen: peripheral blood. These receptors were obtained from an adult man with Graves' ophthalmopathy.

This clonotype was counted at least ten times. The chain combines TRBV10-3 with TRBJ2-7, with D perhaps TRBD2 (6 bases). CDR3 length: 14 residues. Looked up from germline, CDR1 is ENHRY and CDR2 is SYGVKD. V lost 4 bases to trimming and J lost 2 bases, with 12 bases between them. The CDR3 nucleotides read TGTGCCATCAGTGGGGACTCATACACCTACGAGCAGTACTTC. This translates into CAISGDSYTYEQYF.

This clonotype was picked up many times. This chain joins TRBV20-1 and TRBJ1-2, with a tentative D call TRBD1 (5 bases). From germline, CDR1 is DFQATT and CDR2 SNEGSKA (reference sequence). V shed 5 bases and J shed 3 bases, with 16 bases lying between them. The CDR3 has 14 amino acids. The CDR3 region has the DNA TGCAGTGCTGGAGTTGTTTGGGGGGACTATGGCTACACCTTC. Translated: CSAGVVWGDYGYTF.

This clonotype was counted at least ten times. This chain joins TRBV28 and TRBJ2-7; D not certain. The CDR3 runs to 12 residues. Trimming cost V 5 bases and J 10 bases, with 15 bases left between them. CDR1 MDHEN and CDR2 SYDVKM come from the germline V gene. The CDR3 region is CASSPPMEYQYF. In DNA form, the CDR3 reads TGTGCCAGCAGTCCCCCGATGGAATACCAGTACTTC.

There are a few counts of this clonotype. V gene TRBV24-1 combines with J gene TRBJ2-3; a weak D match, TRBD1 (5 bases). Between the trimmed V and J ends, which lost 2 bases and 4 bases, there was a span of 9 bases. This CDR3 contains 14 residues. Per germline, CDR1 KGHDR and CDR2 SFDVKD. The CDR3 loop is CATSDSSGSDTQYF. The CDR3 region has the DNA TGTGCCACCAGTGATTCCTCAGGGTCAGATACGCAGTATTTT.

On this clonotype: A much larger clone sits a single nucleotide away, making a read error possible. The chain has TRBV6-1 and TRBJ1-5; D not certain. Germline V lookup: CDR1 MNHNS, CDR2 SASEGT. The CDR3 totals 13 residues. Trimming took 11 bases from V and 6 from J, leaving 17 bases between them. Here the CDR3 reads CACMFSGSQPQHF. CDR3 coding DNA: TGTGCCTGCATGTTCTCTGGGAGTCAGCCCCAGCATTTT.

In this sample, this clonotype turned up once. The rearrangement uses TRBV12-3 or TRBV12-4 and TRBJ1-5, with TRBD1 identical over 8 bases. Trimming took 8 bases from V and 6 from J; bases not matched to a gene: 6. The CDR3 runs 13 residues. CDR3 sequence reads: CASSLDRVQPQHF. The CDR3 nucleotides read TGTGCCAGCTCCTTGGACAGGGTTCAGCCCCAGCATTTT.

This clonotype was recorded at least ten times. The CDR3 region has the DNA TGCAGCGGGGTCACCGGCGGGGAGCTGTTTTTT. Translation gives CSGVTGGELFF. The V gene is TRBV29-1, the J gene TRBJ2-2; D uncertain. Germline loops: CDR1 SQVTM, CDR2 ANQGSEA. V was clipped by 7 bases and J by 7 bases, with 10 bases between them. This CDR3 region has 11 residues.

V is TRBV30 and J is TRBJ2-7; D may correspond to TRBD1 or TRBD2 (5 bases each). V gave up 2 bases and J gave up 2 bases, with 13 bases separating them. CDR3 length: 14 residues. The germline CDR1 and CDR2 sequences are GTSNPN and SVGIG (reference sequence). The CDR3 loop is CAWSHGDGPYEQYF. The CDR3 DNA is TGTGCCTGGAGTCATGGGGACGGTCCCTACGAGCAGTACTTC.

This rearrangement joins TRBV25-1 to TRBJ2-3; 11 positions agree with TRBD1. Unmatched junction bases numbered 2, after V lost 5 bases and J lost 4 bases. Germline CDR1 reads MGHDK; CDR2 reads SYGVNS. This CDR3 contains 14 residues. The DNA of the CDR3 is TGTGCCAGCAGTCCGGGACAGGGGGCAGATACGCAGTATTTT. This encodes CASSPGQGADTQYF.

This clonotype was counted ten times or more. CDR3 region: CASSLGHAGELFF. In nucleotides, the CDR3 is TGTGCCAGCAGCTTAGGGCATGCTGGGGAGCTGTTTTTT. The chain couples TRBV7-3 to TRBJ2-2; D not certain. V lost 2 bases and J 8 bases, leaving 9 bases between the germline ends. Germline values: CDR1 SGHTA, CDR2 FQGTGA. CDR3 length equals 13 residues. The full variable domain, with the rest looked up from reference TRBV7-3 and TRBJ2-2, is GAGVSQTPSNKVTEKGKYVELRCDPISGHTALYWYRQSLGQGPEFLIYFQGTGAADDSGLPNDRFFAVRPEGSVSTLKIQRTERGDSAVYLCASSLGHAGELFFGEGSRLTVL.

V gene TRBV19 combines with J gene TRBJ2-2; TRBD2 aligns across 7 bases. The CDR3 is made up of 16 amino acids. In germline, CDR1 is LNHDA, CDR2 SQIVND (reference sequence). After removal of 7 bases from V and 5 bases from J, the junction contained 13 bases not matched to a gene. Here the CDR3 DNA reads TGTGCCAGTACCACGCCTGGAGGGAGGGAAACCGGGGAGCTGTTTTTT. Translation: CASTTPGGRETGELFF.

This chain uses TRBV13 with TRBJ1-2; TRBD1 might be the D (5 bases). This CDR3 is 11 amino acids long. Germline values: CDR1 PRHDT, CDR2 FYEKMQ (reference sequence). V lost 7 bases to trimming and J lost 7 bases, with 10 bases between them. The CDR3 DNA sequence: TGTGCCAGCAATGGGGGGGTTGGCTACACCTTC. Its protein product is CASNGGVGYTF.

This clonotype was counted many times. Mismatch with germline at one junction end may stem from a read error. V usage is TRBV6-6 and J usage is TRBJ2-7; TRBD1 agrees at 7 bases. Germline V gene sequence: CDR1 MNHNY, CDR2 SVGAGI (reference sequence). This CDR3 contains 12 residues. CDR3 sequence (DNA): TGTGCCAGCAGTTTGCCCACAGGGGTGGTGGACTTC. It translates to CASSLPTGVVDF.

In its sample, this clonotype was seen a few times. A much larger clone sits a single nucleotide away, making a read error possible. This sequence joins TRBV7-9 and TRBJ1-4; no definite D call. The germline gives CDR1 SEHNR, CDR2 FQNEAQ (reference sequence). The CDR3 is 18 residues long. In nucleotides, the CDR3 is TGTACCAGCAGCTTAGCGATAAAGAATTCCGCAACTAATGAAAAACTGTTTTTT. Protein product: CTSSLAIKNSATNEKLFF.

Remarks on this clonotype: Its ends do not fully match the called genes, so a read error is possible. This chain connects TRBV7-9 to TRBJ1-3, with D unresolved. CDR1 SEHNR and CDR2 FQNEAQ come from the germline V gene (reference sequence). This CDR3 is 14 amino acids long. CDR3: CASSPGYSGNTVYF. CDR3 coding DNA: TGTGCCAGCAGCCCGGGCTACTCTGGAAACACCGTATATTTT.